This entry concerns a single T cell receptor (delta chain). Germline is not matched at one junction end, which may reflect a read error. Germline V lookup: CDR1 GEAIGNYY, CDR2 EKD. CDR3 length: 20 amino acids. TCRdb processed the reads again with the CATT caller. The sample holds about 3,800 delta-chain clones, 1.9% seen once. The entry originates in a study of gamma-delta chains in newborns, infants, children. As for the study in general: Polyclonal expansion of innate γδ T cells after birth follows microbial exposure.

The clonotype originates from a child who was a newborn, infant or young child, either healthy, febrile or measles-vaccinated (not recorded which). The chain uses TRDV2 and TRDJ3; 11 bases map to TRDD3. Sequenced input: blood. For the CDR3, the DNA is TGTGCCTGTGTCACCGGAAGACTGGGGGATATACCCTGGGACACCCGACAGATGTTTTTC. The encoded protein is CACVTGRLGDIPWDTRQMFF.